The 27 T cell receptor beta chains given below trace back to one sample, sequenced in a study of tumor and adjacent non-tumor tissue in lung cancer. The library came from three nested PCR rounds adapted from ARM-PCR protocols. TCRdb called the multiplex PCR reads again in MiXCR, with one record for every CDR3 protein. Of 100,000 to 120,000 distinct CDR3 sequences listed, 75% to 90% are singletons. RNA was extracted from bulk tissue without any cell sorting. The source material was lung tumor tissue. These receptors originate from a man in his sixties or seventies with non-small cell lung cancer.

On this clonotype itself: A read error may be the cause here, since a much bigger clone is one base away. V is TRBV10-3 and J is TRBJ1-1; D is undetermined. There are 15 residues in the CDR3. From germline, CDR1 is ENHRY and CDR2 SYGVKD. CDR3 DNA sequence: TGTGCCATCAGTGATAGTAGGGTAATGAACTCTGAAGCTTTCTTT. Encoded protein: CAISDSRVMNSEAFF.

This clonotype was detected only once. The junction departs from germline at one end; a sequencing error may be responsible. The rearrangement uses TRBV5-4 and TRBJ2-1; 11 bases are shared with TRBD1. The CDR3 has 17 residues. CDR1 and CDR2 from the germline V gene are SGHNT and YYREEE (reference sequence). This CDR3 is CTSSFKGDRGFSDEQFF. CDR3 sequence (DNA): TGTACCAGTAGCTTTAAGGGGGACAGGGGGTTCTCCGATGAGCAGTTCTTC.

Remarks on this clonotype: One junction end disagrees with the germline gene, perhaps due to a read error. J is TRBJ2-7 and V is TRBV11-2; TRBD1 agrees at 7 bases. Per the germline V gene, CDR1 is SGHAT and CDR2 is FQNNGV. The CDR3 contains 14 residues. The CDR3 DNA is TGTGCCAGCTGCCCTAGCAGGGGGACCTACGAGCAATACTTC. This codes for CASCPSRGTYEQYF.

The V gene is TRBV6-1, the J gene TRBJ2-7, with a tentative D call TRBD2 (6 bases). Trimming shortened V by 6 bases and J by 8 bases, and 17 bases separated the two germline ends. Germline V gene data show CDR1 as MNHNS and CDR2 as SASEGT. This CDR3 is built from 13 residues. The CDR3 here is CASRGAGSYQQYF. The DNA of the CDR3 is TGTGCCAGCAGAGGAGCGGGCTCCTATCAGCAGTACTTC.

This clonotype occurred a few times. This may be a read error, as it is one base from a much larger clone. The chain is built from TRBV4-3 and TRBJ1-1; no definite D call. Germline V CDR1 and CDR2: LGHNA, YSLEER. This CDR3 has 12 amino acids. The chain's CDR3 is CASSQGNTESFF. CDR3 DNA: TGCGCCAGCAGCCAAGGTAACACTGAATCTTTCTTT.

This chain joins TRBV29-1 and TRBJ2-5; 8 bases are shared with TRBD2. Germline V CDR1 and CDR2: SQVTM, ANQGSEA. The junction had 11 bases not matched to a gene; V was cut back by 3 bases and J by 14 bases. This CDR3 contains 12 residues. CDR3 bases: TGCAGCGTTGAGTCCGGGGGGGAGACTCACTACTTC. Its translation: CSVESGGETHYF.

A remark on this clonotype: At one end, the junction sequence differs from germline, possibly due to a read error. The chain joins TRBV28 to TRBJ1-6; D not resolved. This CDR3 is built from 15 residues. Germline V gene sequence: CDR1 MDHEN, CDR2 SYDVKM. The chain's CDR3 is CVSSLYWGRNSPLHF. The CDR3 region has the DNA TGTGTCAGTAGTTTATACTGGGGTCGGAATTCACCACTCCACTTT.

To note about this clonotype: A read error is likely, as this CDR3 ends without the conserved phenylalanine or tryptophan. The chain links TRBV29-1 to TRBJ2-1, with D uncertain. The V gene lost 2 bases and the J gene lost 5 bases, with 19 bases spanning the gap. Germline assignment: CDR1 SQVTM and CDR2 ANQGSEA. This CDR3 contains 16 residues. CDR3 in amino acids: CSVELYNNGVDNEQFI. CDR3 DNA sequence: TGCAGCGTTGAACTCTATAACAACGGAGTGGACAATGAGCAGTTCATC.

To note about this clonotype: This may be a read error: a much more frequent sequence differs by one nucleotide. The chain carries TRBV20-1 and TRBJ2-3; 9 nucleotides match TRBD2. The CDR3 loop spans 15 amino acids. Germline V gene lookup returns CDR1 DFQATT and CDR2 SNEGSKA (reference sequence). After removal of 3 bases from V and 5 bases from J, the junction contained 9 bases not matched to a gene. CDR3 sequence reads: CSASPSGKARDTQYF. In DNA form, the CDR3 reads TGCAGTGCTAGTCCTAGCGGGAAGGCCAGAGATACGCAGTATTTT.

Note on this clonotype: At one of its ends the junction is not consistent with the germline gene, which may arise from a read error. CDR3 nucleotide sequence: TGTACCAGCAGTGGACAGGGGGGCTTGAACACTGATGCTTTCTTT. Translated: CTSSGQGGLNTDAFF. The chain uses TRBV12-3 or TRBV12-4 and TRBJ1-1, with 10 positions matching TRBD1. CDR3 length: 15 residues.

The V gene is TRBV29-1, the J gene TRBJ2-7, with unresolved D. The CDR3 is 12 amino acids. Trimming left V 6 bases short and J 1 base short, with 10 bases between. Germline V gene sequence: CDR1 SQVTM, CDR2 ANQGSEA. This chain's CDR3 is CSVDGASYEQYF. CDR3 in DNA: TGCAGCGTCGATGGCGCTTCCTACGAGCAGTACTTC.

Notes on this clonotype: The DNA is left out, because the CDR3 cannot be placed on it with certainty; the CDR3 is given as TCRdb lists it. This chain joins TRBV29-1 and TRBJ1-1. The germline gives CDR1 SQVTM, CDR2 ANQGSEA. The CDR3 is 14 residues long, counting both termini. CDR3 residues: CSVFGLGTKTEASF.

This chain uses TRBV6-2 or TRBV6-3 with TRBJ1-5; 8 nucleotides line up with TRBD1. The CDR3 totals 14 residues. Germline V gene sequence: CDR1 MNHEY, CDR2 SVGEGT. This CDR3 is CDCQGAARNQPQHF. In nucleotides, the CDR3 is TGTGACTGTCAGGGGGCTGCACGCAATCAGCCCCAGCATTTT.

Of note for this clonotype: A read error may explain this, as a much larger clone is one base away. The V and J genes are TRBV6-1 and TRBJ2-5, with D perhaps matching TRBD2 (5 bases). V was clipped by 5 bases and J by 7 bases, with 26 bases between them. There are 17 residues in the CDR3. Germline V lookup: CDR1 MNHNS, CDR2 SASEGT. CDR3 in amino acids: CASSNQARDLGSGTQYF. The CDR3 bases are TGTGCCAGCAGTAACCAAGCGAGGGATCTGGGGTCAGGGACCCAGTACTTC.

This clonotype was picked up a small number of times. A much larger clone differs from this one at a single base, so this may be a read error. This chain links TRBV20-1 with TRBJ2-2; 9 nucleotides agree with TRBD2. The V gene's germline CDR1 is DFQATT and CDR2 SNEGSKA (reference sequence). CDR3 size: 14 residues. The J segment lost 5 bases and the V segment lost 7 bases, leaving 8 bases of the junction unmatched. The CDR3 here is CSVNSGSGTGELFF. The CDR3 DNA is TGCAGTGTTAATAGCGGGAGTGGAACCGGGGAGCTGTTTTTT.

This clonotype has just a few counts. A much larger clone is a single base away; this may be a read error. The chain carries TRBV28 and TRBJ2-1; 9 bases match TRBD2. From germline, CDR1 is MDHEN and CDR2 SYDVKM. The CDR3 is 15 residues long. The CDR3 reads CASRLSGRKENEHFF. In DNA form, the CDR3 reads TGTGCCAGCCGACTCAGCGGGAGGAAGGAAAATGAGCACTTCTTC.

This chain connects TRBV7-3 to TRBJ2-3, with 7 bases identical to TRBD1. CDR1 is SGHTA, CDR2 FQGTGA, per germline. The V gene end was trimmed by 4 bases and the J gene end by 3 bases; junction bases not matched to a gene: 7. The CDR3 is made up of 15 amino acids. CDR3 coding DNA: TGTGCCAGCAGCTGGACAGGAAATGTGACAGATACGCAGTATTTT. The encoded protein is CASSWTGNVTDTQYF.

Worth noting for this clonotype: One end of the junction does not line up with germline, which may come from a read error. The V call is TRBV4-1, the J call TRBJ1-6; D is undetermined. The germline V gene encodes CDR1 MGHRA and CDR2 YSYEKL. The CDR3 covers 17 residues. CDR3 coding DNA: TGCGCCAGCAGCCAGGCCGTCATTAGCCCCTATAATTCACCCCTCCAATTT. It codes for CASSQAVISPYNSPLQF.

Comments on this clonotype: At one end the junction does not follow the germline gene, possibly because of a read error. The chain is built from TRBV10-2 and TRBJ2-1, with D possibly called TRBD1 or TRBD2 (5 bases each). The CDR3 loop spans 15 amino acids. Per germline, CDR1 WSHSY and CDR2 SAAADI. CDR3 loop: CANRSPGSPSHEQFF. CDR3 nucleotide sequence: TGTGCCAACAGGTCCCCGGGATCCCCTTCTCATGAGCAGTTCTTC.

Comment on this clonotype: This CDR3 is missing its conserved last phenylalanine or tryptophan, likely due to a read error. This chain links TRBV5-4 with TRBJ1-2; D is ambiguous. Germline lookup yields CDR1 SGHNT and CDR2 YYREEE (reference sequence). The CDR3 totals 13 residues. The CDR3 DNA sequence: TGTGCCAGTAGCTTGGACGTTAACTATGGCTACACCCTT. Translation gives CASSLDVNYGYTL.

A note on this clonotype: Given a much more abundant clone one base away, this may be a read error. The gene calls are TRBV28 and TRBJ2-5, with TRBD1 identical over 9 bases. The CDR3 is 14 residues long. The germline CDR1 and CDR2 sequences are MDHEN and SYDVKM. The CDR3 DNA sequence: TGTACCAGCAGTAGAACAGGGGGCGGGGAGACCCAGTACTTC. This translates into CTSSRTGGGETQYF. Based on the CDR3 plus reference TRBV28 and TRBJ2-5, the full variable domain is DVKVTQSSRYLVKRTGEKVFLECVQDMDHENMFWYRQDPGLGLRLIYFSYDVKMKEKGDIPEGYSVSREKKERFSLILESASTNQTSMYLCTSSRTGGGETQYFGPGTRLLVL.

Concerning this clonotype: One end of the junction does not line up with germline, which may come from a read error. The CDR3: CASSQGSMNTEALF. CDR3 coding DNA: TGCGCCAGCAGCCAAGGCAGTATGAACACTGAAGCTTTATTT. The rearrangement links TRBV4-1 to TRBJ1-1; D uncertain. CDR3 length: 14 amino acids. Germline lookup yields CDR1 MGHRA and CDR2 YSYEKL.

The J gene is TRBJ1-1, the V gene TRBV11-3; D may be TRBD1 (5 bases). This CDR3 is built from 14 residues. Trimming took 7 bases from V and 4 from J, leaving 16 bases between them. CDR1 and CDR2 (germline): SGHNT, YENEEA. The CDR3 sequence: CASTRIGAFTEAFF. CDR3 nucleotide sequence: TGTGCCAGCACGAGGATAGGGGCGTTCACTGAAGCTTTCTTT.

Turning to this clonotype: At one end, the junction sequence differs from germline, possibly due to a read error. V gene TRBV6-5 combines with J gene TRBJ1-4; no firm D call. CDR1 MNHEY and CDR2 SVGAGI come from the germline V gene. This CDR3 has 14 amino acids. Written as DNA, the CDR3 is TGTGCCAGCAGTCACAACCCCAATGGGGAAAGACTGTTTTTC. This codes for CASSHNPNGERLFF.

As regards this clonotype: Here the CDR3 omits its conserved ending phenylalanine or tryptophan, so a read error is the likely source. It is unclear where the CDR3 begins or ends on the DNA, so no DNA is shown, and the CDR3 is as TCRdb lists it. The chain joins TRBV12-3 or TRBV12-4 to TRBJ2-3. With termini counted, the CDR3 has 11 amino acids. The chain's CDR3 is CASTLRDTQNL.

As to this clonotype: The CDR3 does not close with the conserved phenylalanine or tryptophan, likely indicating a read error. The chain joins TRBV13 to TRBJ2-7; D is undetermined. Germline CDR1 and CDR2: PRHDT and FYEKMQ (reference sequence). The CDR3 spans 13 residues. Written as DNA, the CDR3 is TGTGCCAACAGCTCAACCACGTGGGACGAGCAGTACCTC. Translated: CANSSTTWDEQYL.

Comments on this clonotype: Just one base apart from a much larger clone, this may be a read error. The gene calls are TRBV6-1 and TRBJ1-5; D might be TRBD1 (5 bases). The CDR3 is 17 amino acids. From germline, CDR1 is MNHNS and CDR2 SASEGT. V lost 2 bases to trimming and J lost 5 bases, with 19 bases between them. CDR3 nucleotides: TGTGCCAGCAGTGAAATTCGGGACGATCTTGGCGATCAGCCCCAGCATTTT. Its protein is CASSEIRDDLGDQPQHF.